This TCR beta chain was captured in a study of shared clonotypes between healthy human individuals. Study-wide findings and caveats: Larger richness was generally estimated for naive than memory subsets.

The CDR3 spans 13 residues. Losses at the gene ends were 5 bases for V and 6 bases for J; bases not matched to a gene: 3. Germline V gene data show CDR1 as MDHEN and CDR2 as SYDVKM. The study ran the assay at deep level. Clones were sequenced by immunoSEQ multiplex PCR, and TCRdb holds only the in-frame ones, with some missing. The top ten clones hold more than 0.1% of a sample with roughly 2 million clones, roughly 96% of them seen once. As regards this clone: Antigen unknown.

This clonotype was obtained from a young man in good health. The sequenced sample was naive CD4+ T cells sorted from blood. As to subset: CD45RA+ positively selected. The chain couples TRBV28 to TRBJ2-2; TRBD1 matches 7 bases. Here the CDR3 DNA reads TGTGCCAGCAGTAAGGGGGCCCCCGGGGAGCTGTTTTTT. It yields the protein CASSKGAPGELFF.